This TCR beta chain is drawn from a study of beta chain features in type 1 diabetes (dated by TCRdb to the late 2010s). Regarding the complete study: Mean age, gender distribution, total cell number and subset yield did not differ between patients and healthy donors. A total of some 100,000,000 sorted cells were examined across all samples, and a strong correlation was observed between cell number per subset and RNA yield. In the study, TCRB repertoires of sorted circulating CD4+ T cell subsets from recently diagnosed type 1 diabetes patients were compared with those of matched healthy donors. Whereas all 28 donors provided naive and central memory subsets, regulatory and stem cell-like memory subsets were isolated from just 8 patients and roughly 8 healthy donors. Results the study describes overall, beyond this receptor: Patients with type 1 diabetes made fewer insertions and deleted more nucleotides at VDJ recombination sites, implying thymic rearrangement abnormalities. Only small numbers of individuals were included in the HLA sub-analyses, which left unresolved whether HLA type had any influence on TCRB rearrangement. Naive, central memory and regulatory TCRB repertoires appeared more similar among patients than among healthy donors. PCR might favor shorter templates, but patient and control samples were amplified and corrected together, so any skew would affect both groups equally. Sequencing cDNA rather than genomic DNA could over-represent highly expressing activated cells, although activation and CD3 levels did not differ between groups. A moderate but significant shortening of TCRB CDR3 length was observed in type 1 diabetes patients in all four CD4+ subsets.

V drops 5 bases and J drops 4 bases, leaving 14 bases in between. Its CDR3 holds 14 amino acids, cysteine through phenylalanine. The CDR3 DNA has 42 bases and is translated from base 1. The germline V gene (reference sequence) specifies MNHEY as CDR1 and SMNVEV as CDR2. This clone has more than one count but fewer than ten. Which antigen it targets is not known. It has no much larger one-base neighbor in the sample; base qualities were not kept. The High Capacity cDNA Reverse Transcription Kit was used to reverse transcribe all of the isolated RNA, meaning that expressed TCRB transcripts were what got sequenced. Naive, central memory and regulatory T cell samples underwent deep immunoSEQ sequencing, averaging about 3.5 million total reads per sample. Sorted cells were lysed in RLT buffer and RNA was extracted with DNase-treated RNeasy Micro or Mini kits, depending on cell number. Each cell subset was processed separately to prevent cross-contamination, with patient and healthy donor samples processed together. TCRB sequences were amplified from cDNA with the immunoSEQ multiplex PCR, producing 87-bp fragments spanning the CDR3 region. The amplicons were sequenced using the Illumina HiSeq platform. Regarding the original processing steps: Synthetic template baselines were used to correct PCR bias computationally, reads within Hamming distance 2 were collapsed, and singletons that could not be merged were discarded. Reads were aligned against IMGT so that V, D and J genes, CDR3 length and insertions or deletions at six rearrangement sites could be assigned. Within each subset, clonotype counts were normalized to the number of sorted cells before true diversity and Gini coefficients were calculated with the tcR R package. The overlap coefficient, calculated on TCRB nucleotide sequences, was used to measure repertoire sharing. As a proxy for the pre-selection repertoire, out-of-frame TCRB sequences from naive cells were analyzed. This is the immuneACCESS table as TCRdb keeps it, with only in-frame sequences that have V and J called. A part of the clones is gone; compared with another copy, unresolved V genes explain less than half, and the rest is unexplained. V, J and clone size are taken as reported in that table, and D and trimming were inferred from the DNA itself. Within this sample are 640,000 or so clones, with around an eighth of them counted one time only. The top ten clonotypes cover 0.02% to 0.025% of the sample.

Each donor gave one peripheral blood draw, averaging approximately 110 mL, which was collected into heparinised tubes. A BD FACSAria II was used to sort naive, central memory, regulatory and stem cell-like memory CD4+ T cells with a panel that included CD45RO, CCR7, CD25, CD127, CD95 and CD27. Every sorted population had a purity above 98%. PBMCs were isolated right away by Lymphoprep density gradient centrifugation and were stained directly, without culture. To minimize batch effects, samples were stained and sorted in pairs, one healthy donor with one patient per experiment. Sequenced material: naive CD4+ T cells from blood. The cell subset or site label of this sample denotes: true naive CD4+ T cells. The chain is assembled from TRBV27 and TRBJ2-5; the best D guess is TRBD1, with 6 bases matching. The source is a man between 18 and 35 years old with type 1 diabetes. The DNA sequence is given as TGTGCCAGCAGTCCTGGGGGCACCCCAGAGACCCAGTACTTC. The resulting protein is CASSPGGTPETQYF.